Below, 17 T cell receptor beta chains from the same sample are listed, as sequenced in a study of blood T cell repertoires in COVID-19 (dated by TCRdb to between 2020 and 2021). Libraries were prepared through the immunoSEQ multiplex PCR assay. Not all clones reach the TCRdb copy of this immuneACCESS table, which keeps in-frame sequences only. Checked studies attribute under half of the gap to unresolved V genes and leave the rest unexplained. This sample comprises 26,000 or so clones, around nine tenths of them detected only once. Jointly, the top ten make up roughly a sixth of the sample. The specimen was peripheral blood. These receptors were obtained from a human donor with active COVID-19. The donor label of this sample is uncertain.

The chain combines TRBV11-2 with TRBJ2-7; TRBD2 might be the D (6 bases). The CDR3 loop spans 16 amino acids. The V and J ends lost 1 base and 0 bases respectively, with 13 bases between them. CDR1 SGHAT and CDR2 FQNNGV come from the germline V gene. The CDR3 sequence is CASSLASGTHSYEQYF. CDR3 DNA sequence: TGTGCCAGCAGCTTAGCCTCCGGGACTCACTCCTACGAGCAGTACTTC.

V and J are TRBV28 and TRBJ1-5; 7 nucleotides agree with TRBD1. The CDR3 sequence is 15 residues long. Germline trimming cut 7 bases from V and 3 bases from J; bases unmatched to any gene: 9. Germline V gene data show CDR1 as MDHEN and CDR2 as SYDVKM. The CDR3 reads CASTWTGTFNQPQHF. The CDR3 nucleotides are TGTGCCAGCACCTGGACAGGTACCTTCAATCAGCCCCAGCATTTT.

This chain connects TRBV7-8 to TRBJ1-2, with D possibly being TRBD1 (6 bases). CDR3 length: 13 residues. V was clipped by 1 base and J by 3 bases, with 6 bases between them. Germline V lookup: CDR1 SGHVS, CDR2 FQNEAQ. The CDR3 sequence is CASSLGTDYGYTF. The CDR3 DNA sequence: TGTGCCAGCAGCTTAGGGACAGACTATGGCTACACCTTC.

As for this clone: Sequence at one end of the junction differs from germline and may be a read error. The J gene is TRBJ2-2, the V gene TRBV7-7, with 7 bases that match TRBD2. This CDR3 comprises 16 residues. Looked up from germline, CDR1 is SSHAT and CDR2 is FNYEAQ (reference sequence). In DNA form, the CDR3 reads TGTGCTAGCAGCTTAGTGGCGGGGGCGAACACCGGGGAGCTGTTTTTT. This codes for CASSLVAGANTGELFF.

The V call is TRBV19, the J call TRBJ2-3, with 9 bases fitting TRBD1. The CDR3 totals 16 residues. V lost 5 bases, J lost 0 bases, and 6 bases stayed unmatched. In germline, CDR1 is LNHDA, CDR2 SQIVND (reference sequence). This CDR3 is CASSPGTGISTDTQYF. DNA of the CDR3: TGTGCCAGTAGTCCCGGGACAGGGATTAGCACAGATACGCAGTATTTT.

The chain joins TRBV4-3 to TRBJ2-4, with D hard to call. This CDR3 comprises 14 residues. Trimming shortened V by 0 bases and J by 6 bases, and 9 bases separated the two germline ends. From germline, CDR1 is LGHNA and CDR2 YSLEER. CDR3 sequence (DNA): TGCGCCAGCAGCCAAGAGCCCGGAGCAAACATTCAGTACTTC. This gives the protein CASSQEPGANIQYF.

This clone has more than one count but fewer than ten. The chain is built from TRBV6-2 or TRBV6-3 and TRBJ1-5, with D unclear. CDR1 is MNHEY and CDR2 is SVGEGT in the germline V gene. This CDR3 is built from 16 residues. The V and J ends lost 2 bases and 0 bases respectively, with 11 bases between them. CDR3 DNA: TGTGCCAGCAGTTACAGTCCGAGAAATAGCAATCAGCCCCAGCATTTT. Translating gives CASSYSPRNSNQPQHF.

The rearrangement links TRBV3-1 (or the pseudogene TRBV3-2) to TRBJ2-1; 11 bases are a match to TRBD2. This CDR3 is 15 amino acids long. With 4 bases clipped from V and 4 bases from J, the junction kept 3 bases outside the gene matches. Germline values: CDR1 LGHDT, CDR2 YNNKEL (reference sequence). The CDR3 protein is CASSPSGGPYNEQFF. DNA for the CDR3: TGTGCCAGCAGCCCTAGCGGGGGGCCTTACAATGAGCAGTTCTTC.

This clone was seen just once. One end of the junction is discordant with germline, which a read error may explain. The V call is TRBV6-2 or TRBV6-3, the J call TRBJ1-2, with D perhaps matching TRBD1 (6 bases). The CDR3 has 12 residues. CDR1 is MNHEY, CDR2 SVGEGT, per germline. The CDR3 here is CASSHSLGADTF. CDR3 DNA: TGTGCCAGCAGTCACTCTCTGGGGGCAGACACCTTC.

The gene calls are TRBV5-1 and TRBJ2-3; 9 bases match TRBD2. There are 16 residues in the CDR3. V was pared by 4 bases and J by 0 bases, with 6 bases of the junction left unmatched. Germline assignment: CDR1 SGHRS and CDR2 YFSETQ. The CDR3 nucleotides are TGCGCCAGCAGCCTCCCTAGCGGGACTAGCACAGATACGCAGTATTTT. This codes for CASSLPSGTSTDTQYF.

CDR3: CASSFGGSSGNTIYF. In nucleotides, the CDR3 is TGCGCCAGCAGCTTCGGAGGAAGCTCTGGAAACACCATATATTTT. The chain uses TRBV5-1 and TRBJ1-3; D call uncertain. Per the germline V gene, CDR1 is SGHRS and CDR2 is YFSETQ. V was trimmed by 2 bases and J by 0 bases, leaving 9 bases between them. This CDR3 has 15 amino acids. Full variable domain (outside the CDR3, taken from reference TRBV5-1 and TRBJ1-3): KAGVTQTPRYLIKTRGQQVTLSCSPISGHRSVSWYQQTPGQGLQFLFEYFSETQRNKGNFPGRFSGRQFSNSRSEMNVSTLELGDSALYLCASSFGGSSGNTIYFGEGSWLTVV.

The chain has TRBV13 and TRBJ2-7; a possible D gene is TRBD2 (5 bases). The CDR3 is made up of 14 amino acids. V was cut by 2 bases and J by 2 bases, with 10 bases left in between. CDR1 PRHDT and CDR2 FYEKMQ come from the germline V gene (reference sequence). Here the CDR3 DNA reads TGTGCCAGCAGCTTATACGGGAAAGCCTACGAGCAGTACTTC. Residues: CASSLYGKAYEQYF.

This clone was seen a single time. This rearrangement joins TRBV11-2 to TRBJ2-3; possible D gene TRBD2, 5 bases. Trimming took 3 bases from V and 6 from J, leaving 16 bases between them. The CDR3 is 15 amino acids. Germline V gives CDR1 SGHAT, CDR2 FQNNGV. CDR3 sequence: CASSFKPGDYDTQYF. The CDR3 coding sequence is TGTGCCAGCAGCTTCAAACCCGGGGATTACGATACGCAGTATTTT.

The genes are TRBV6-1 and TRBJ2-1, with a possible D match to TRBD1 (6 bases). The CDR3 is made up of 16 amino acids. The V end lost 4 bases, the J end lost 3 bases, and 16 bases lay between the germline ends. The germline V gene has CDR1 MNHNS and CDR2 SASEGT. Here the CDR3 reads CASSARATGDYNEQFF. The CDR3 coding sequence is TGTGCCAGCAGTGCCCGGGCGACAGGCGACTACAATGAGCAGTTCTTC.

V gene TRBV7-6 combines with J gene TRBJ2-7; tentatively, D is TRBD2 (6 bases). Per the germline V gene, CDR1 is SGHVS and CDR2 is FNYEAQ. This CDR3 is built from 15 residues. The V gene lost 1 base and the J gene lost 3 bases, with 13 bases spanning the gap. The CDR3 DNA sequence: TGTGCCAGCAGCTTAGTGTGGGACGGGAGCTACGAGCAGTACTTC. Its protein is CASSLVWDGSYEQYF.

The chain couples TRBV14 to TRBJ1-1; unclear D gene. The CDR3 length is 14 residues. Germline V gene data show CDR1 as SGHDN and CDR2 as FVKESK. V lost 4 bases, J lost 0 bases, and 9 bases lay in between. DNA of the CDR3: TGTGCCAGCAGCCCCTTAGAAATGAACACTGAAGCTTTCTTT. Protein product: CASSPLEMNTEAFF. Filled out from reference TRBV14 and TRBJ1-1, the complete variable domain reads EAGVTQFPSHSVIEKGQTVTLRCDPISGHDNLYWYRRVMGKEIKFLLHFVKESKQDESGMPNNRFLAERTGGTYSTLKVQPAELEDSGVYFCASSPLEMNTEAFFGQGTRLTVV.

The CDR3 sequence is CASSLSRDTEQFF. CDR3 DNA: TGTGCCAGCAGTTTATCCCGGGACACTGAGCAGTTCTTC. The J gene is TRBJ2-1, the V gene TRBV27, with D possibly TRBD1 on 6 matching bases. This CDR3 spans 13 amino acids. Trimming removed 0 bases at V and 9 bases at J, with 9 bases between. Germline V lookup: CDR1 MNHEY, CDR2 SMNVEV (reference sequence).